The present T cell receptor beta chain was sequenced within a study of blood T cells in healthy people across ages. The authors ran a second PCR of roughly 6 to 11 cycles using a sample-barcoded 5' primer and a J-beta primer mix. MiXCR, run by TCRdb on the 5' RACE reads, gives a single entry per CDR3 protein. This table holds about 1.5 million distinct CDR3 sequences, approximately 43% found once. Every donor contributed roughly 10 milliliters of peripheral blood by blood draw. Researchers report isolating at least 7 million PBMCs per sample. Looked up from germline, CDR1 is SGHDT and CDR2 is YYEEEE. The CDR3 length is 16 residues. Trimming took 1 base from V and 7 from J, leaving 21 bases between them. There are a few counts of this clonotype.

The receptor was derived from a woman between 18 and 29 years old in good health. The V call is TRBV5-6, the J call TRBJ2-7; D gene uncertain. The sample taken for sequencing was blood. CDR3 DNA: TGTGCCAGCAGCTTGCCTGAAGGGAACCGACACAATGAGCAGTACTTC. Encoded protein: CASSLPEGNRHNEQYF. Drawing the rest from reference TRBV5-6 and TRBJ2-7, the complete variable domain is DAGVTQSPTHLIKTRGQQVTLRCSPKSGHDTVSWYQQALGQGPQFIFQYYEEEERQRGNFPDRFSGHQFPNYSSELNVNALLLGDSALYLCASSLPEGNRHNEQYFGPGTRLTVT.